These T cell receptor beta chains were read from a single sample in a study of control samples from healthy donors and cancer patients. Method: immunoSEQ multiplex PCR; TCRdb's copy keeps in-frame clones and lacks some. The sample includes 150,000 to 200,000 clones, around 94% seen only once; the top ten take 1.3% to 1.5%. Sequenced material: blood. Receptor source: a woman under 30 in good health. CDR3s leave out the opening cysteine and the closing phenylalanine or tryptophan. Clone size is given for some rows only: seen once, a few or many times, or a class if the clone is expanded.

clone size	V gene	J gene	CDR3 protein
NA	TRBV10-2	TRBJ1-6	ASSERGEDSPLH
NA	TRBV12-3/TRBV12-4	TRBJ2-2	ASSFLGAGELF
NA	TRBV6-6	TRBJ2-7	ASSYSTPRGEQY
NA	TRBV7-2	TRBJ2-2	ASSLSSGNTGELF
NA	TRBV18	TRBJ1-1	ASSRETPAF
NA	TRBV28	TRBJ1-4	ASRQSTYPNEKLF
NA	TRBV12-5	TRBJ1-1	ATSTGTEAF
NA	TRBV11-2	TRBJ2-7	ASSLVRATYEQY
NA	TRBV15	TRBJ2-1	ATSRGYNEQF
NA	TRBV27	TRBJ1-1	ASSSLGGNTEAF
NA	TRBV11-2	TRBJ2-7	ASSPPAQLRY
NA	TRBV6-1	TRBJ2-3	ASSANLGTGSTDTQY
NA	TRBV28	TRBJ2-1	ASNGELGNNEQF
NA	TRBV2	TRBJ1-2	ASSETGSVGYT
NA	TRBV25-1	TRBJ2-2	AIEPDSTGELF
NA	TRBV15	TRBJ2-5	ATSRDQDRGETQY
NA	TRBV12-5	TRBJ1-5	ASGLVQGVQPQH
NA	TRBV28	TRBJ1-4	ASSPGTGRSKEKLF
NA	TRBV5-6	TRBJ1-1	ASSPTPISEAF
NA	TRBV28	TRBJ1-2	ASSTPSPSGGVGGYT
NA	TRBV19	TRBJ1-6	ASSMSKGGNSPLH
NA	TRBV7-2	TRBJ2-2	ASSFRWTGELF
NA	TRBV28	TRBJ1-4	ASRQLTGPLMKGKLF
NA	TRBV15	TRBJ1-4	ATSAITGGVEKLF
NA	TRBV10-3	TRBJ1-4	AIHGENEKLF
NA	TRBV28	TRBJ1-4	ASSFPLDYNGWGEKLF
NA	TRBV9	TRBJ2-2	ASSVKGRALNTGELF
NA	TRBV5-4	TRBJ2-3	ASSPPGQHTDTQY
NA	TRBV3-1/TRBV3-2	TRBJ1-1	ASSRGQGTEAF
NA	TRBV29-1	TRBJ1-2	SVPYRGVFT
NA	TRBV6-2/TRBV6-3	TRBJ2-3	ASSYSIAVSTDTQY
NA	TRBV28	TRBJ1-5	ASCRDSNFGQPQH
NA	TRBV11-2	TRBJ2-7	ASSPTDYEQY
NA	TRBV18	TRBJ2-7	ASSQDRGLDEQY
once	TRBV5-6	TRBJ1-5	ASSFQGGDQPQH
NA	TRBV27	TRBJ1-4	ASSFGGLGEKLF
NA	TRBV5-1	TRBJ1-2	ASSWGQGYGYT
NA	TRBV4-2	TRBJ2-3	ASSQDRGYTQY
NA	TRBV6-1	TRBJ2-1	ASSEVGSGRDWGGNEQF
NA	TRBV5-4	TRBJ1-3	ASSPGVGYGNTIY
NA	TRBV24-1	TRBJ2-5	ATSDSSRVQETQY